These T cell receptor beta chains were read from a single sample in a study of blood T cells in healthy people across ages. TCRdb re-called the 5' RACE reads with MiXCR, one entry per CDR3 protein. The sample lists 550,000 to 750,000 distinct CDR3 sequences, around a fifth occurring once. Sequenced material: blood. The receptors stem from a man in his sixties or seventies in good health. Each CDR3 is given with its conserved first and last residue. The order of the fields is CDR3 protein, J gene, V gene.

CSVAGDRIMNTEAFF TRBJ1-1 TRBV29-1
CASSGSGTVELFF TRBJ1-4 TRBV25-1
CASSQEQGAYNEQFF TRBJ2-1 TRBV4-1
CASSLVRAVGETQYF TRBJ2-5 TRBV7-2
CASSVAKGNTGELFF TRBJ2-2 TRBV9
CASRGWGGDYGYTF TRBJ1-2 TRBV27
CASSLDPRGLAGGSKNEQFF - TRBV5-6
CASNGGSPNEQFF - TRBV2
CASGLHDLTGPLHF TRBJ1-6 TRBV28
CASSLVTANTEAFF TRBJ1-1 TRBV3-1
CSARRGQETQYF TRBJ2-5 TRBV20-1
CASTAGTGNGYEQYF TRBJ2-7 TRBV12-3/TRBV12-4
CASSQDLNPGTDTQYF TRBJ2-3 TRBV14
CASSIRANTEAFF TRBJ1-1 TRBV28
CASSLIPAVAYNEQFF TRBJ2-1 TRBV5-1
CASTRLYTEAFF TRBJ1-1 TRBV7-9
CSALTVTYEQYF TRBJ2-7 TRBV29-1
CASSFGLAGVRPYEQYF TRBJ2-7 TRBV12-3/TRBV12-4
CSASPRGGSSAGELFF TRBJ2-2 TRBV20-1
CASSQDQPIQAKNIQYF TRBJ2-4 TRBV14
CASTNGETQYF TRBJ2-5 TRBV6-5
CSARGEVSGIYNEQFF TRBJ2-1 TRBV20-1
CASSSMGGVENEQFF TRBJ2-1 TRBV5-1
CASSQDQDYGYTF TRBJ1-2 TRBV4-2
CSARETGNEQFF TRBJ2-1 TRBV20-1